One and the same sample provided the 15 T cell receptor beta chains below, sequenced in a study of control samples from healthy donors and cancer patients. Clones were read by immunoSEQ multiplex PCR, and TCRdb kept only the in-frame ones, dropping some. The repertoire holds some 80,000 clones, with roughly 91% as singletons. The sample was blood. These receptors all stem from a man aged 45-65 years in good health.

CDR3 protein: CASSSPSQGAGNEQFF. The DNA for the CDR3 is TGTGCCAGCAGCTCCCCCTCACAGGGGGCAGGTAATGAGCAGTTCTTC. V is TRBV11-2 and J is TRBJ2-1, with 9 bases matching TRBD1. V trimming: 4 bases; J trimming: 7 bases; junction bases outside the gene matches: 11. This CDR3 contains 16 residues. CDR1 and CDR2 (germline): SGHAT, FQNNGV.

The rearrangement joins TRBV3-1 (or the pseudogene TRBV3-2) to TRBJ2-7; D is perhaps TRBD1 (5 bases). Per the germline V gene, CDR1 is LGHDT and CDR2 is YNNKEL (reference sequence). CDR3 length equals 17 residues. V was cut by 0 bases and J by 4 bases, with 19 bases left in between. The CDR3 protein is CASSQDDSGWDLYEQYF. DNA of the CDR3: TGTGCCAGCAGCCAAGATGACTCAGGGTGGGATTTGTACGAGCAGTACTTC.

V gene TRBV28 combines with J gene TRBJ1-1; TRBD1 is a possible D gene (5 bases). The CDR3 loop spans 15 amino acids. The V and J ends lost 5 bases and 4 bases respectively, with 17 bases between them. Per germline, CDR1 MDHEN and CDR2 SYDVKM. CDR3 coding DNA: TGTGCCAGCAGTCCATCCCGGGGGGGGTCCACTGAAGCTTTCTTT. Its protein product is CASSPSRGGSTEAFF.

The chain employs TRBV4-1 and TRBJ1-5; D not resolved. The V gene's germline CDR1 is MGHRA and CDR2 YSYEKL. The CDR3 has 18 residues. V shed 1 base and J shed 0 bases, with 16 bases lying between them. Here the CDR3 reads CASSQAGRPPYSNQPQHF. The CDR3 DNA reads as TGCGCCAGCAGCCAAGCCGGGAGGCCTCCTTATAGCAATCAGCCCCAGCATTTT.

V usage is TRBV9 and J usage is TRBJ1-1; D is ambiguous. Germline CDR1 SGDLS, CDR2 YYNGEE. The CDR3 consists of 17 residues. V lost 4 bases and J lost 0, with 19 bases in between. The CDR3 DNA reads as TGTGCCAGCAGCCCCCCATTTCACGACGGAATGAACACTGAAGCTTTCTTT. Protein: CASSPPFHDGMNTEAFF.

The chain combines TRBV9 with TRBJ2-3; D possibly corresponds to TRBD2 (6 bases). The CDR3 runs to 14 residues. Looked up from germline, CDR1 is SGDLS and CDR2 is YYNGEE. Trimming took 0 bases from V and 5 from J, leaving 10 bases between them. CDR3 amino acids: CASSVGRGLDTQYF. The CDR3 nucleotides read TGTGCCAGCAGCGTAGGGCGGGGCCTAGATACGCAGTATTTT.

The chain recombines TRBV29-1 with TRBJ2-3; 7 nucleotides agree with TRBD2. Per the germline V gene, CDR1 is SQVTM and CDR2 is ANQGSEA. Trimming cost V 5 bases and J 2 bases; bases outside gene matches: 10. The CDR3 has 15 amino acids. The CDR3, as DNA: TGCAGCGTTAAATCCGGGACTACCAACACAGATACGCAGTATTTT. It encodes CSVKSGTTNTDTQYF.

This sequence joins TRBV6-5 and TRBJ1-2, with unresolved D. Trimming cost V 2 bases and J 7 bases, with 14 bases left between them. CDR1 is MNHEY, CDR2 SVGAGI, per germline. This CDR3 region has 14 residues. The CDR3 spells CASSYEGSRRGYTF. The CDR3 coding sequence is TGTGCCAGCAGTTACGAGGGCAGCCGGCGTGGCTACACCTTC.

DNA for the CDR3: TGTGCCAGCTCACCACGAGGGCAGGCTTTCCTTGCCTACGAGCAGTACTTC. Translating it yields CASSPRGQAFLAYEQYF. This chain joins TRBV18 and TRBJ2-7; tentatively, D is TRBD2 (5 bases). The CDR3 length is 17 residues. V lost 1 base and J lost 2, with 18 bases in between. Germline-derived CDR1 and CDR2 are KGHSH and LQKENI.

The genes are TRBV4-1 and TRBJ1-1; D remains ambiguous. The germline gives CDR1 MGHRA, CDR2 YSYEKL. This CDR3 spans 15 amino acids. Between the trimmed V and J ends, which lost 0 bases and 0 bases, there was a span of 8 bases. CDR3 DNA: TGCGCCAGCAGCCAAGAAAAGGATTTGAACACTGAAGCTTTCTTT. It encodes CASSQEKDLNTEAFF.

J is TRBJ2-1 and V is TRBV7-6, with TRBD2 identical over 9 bases. Trimming removed 5 bases from V and 9 bases from J; junction bases left unmatched: 14. CDR1 SGHVS and CDR2 FNYEAQ come from the germline V gene. The CDR3 sequence is 16 residues long. CDR3 residues: CASSPRVASGEGEQFF. The DNA of the CDR3 is TGTGCCAGCAGCCCTCGAGTGGCTAGCGGGGAAGGTGAGCAGTTCTTC.

V is TRBV9 and J is TRBJ1-5; 7 bases line up with TRBD1. This CDR3 region has 14 residues. V was clipped by 3 bases and J by 4 bases; unmatched bases: 4. Per germline, CDR1 SGDLS and CDR2 YYNGEE. This CDR3 is CASSAGTVNQPQHF. The CDR3 DNA reads TGTGCCAGCAGCGCCGGGACAGTTAATCAGCCCCAGCATTTT.

The CDR3 DNA is TGCGCCAGCAGCCGGAGAGGTCGCACAGATACGCAGTATTTT. This sequence encodes CASSRRGRTDTQYF. V and J are TRBV5-1 and TRBJ2-3; D is unclear. The CDR3 extends over 14 amino acids. V was trimmed by 4 bases and J by 1 base, leaving 10 bases between them. From germline, CDR1 is SGHRS and CDR2 YFSETQ.

This chain links TRBV15 with TRBJ1-3; D gene ambiguous. The CDR3 extends over 15 amino acids. Germline V gene sequence: CDR1 LNHNV, CDR2 YYDKDF (reference sequence). Trimming took off 0 bases at V and 2 bases at J, with 8 bases between the two ends. For the CDR3, the DNA is TGTGCCACCAGCAGAGATATAGCACCTGGAAACACCATATATTTT. Protein: CATSRDIAPGNTIYF.

This chain uses TRBV21-1 with TRBJ1-6; the table's D gene call, TRBD1, was not cross checked with the DNA. TRBV21-1 is deemed a pseudogene. The CDR3 extends over 15 amino acids. This CDR3 is CASSNLVQGRSPLHF. Here the CDR3 DNA reads TGTGCCAGCAGCAACCTCGTCCAGGGTAGATCACCCCTCCACTTT.